These 20 T cell receptor beta chains came from one sample sequenced in a study of T cells in Graves' hyperthyroidism and ophthalmopathy. There were TCR beta CDR3 regions amplified from RNA transcripts. HTBI primers were used for first-round RT-PCR of the TCR CDR3. TCRdb redid the calling of the multiplex PCR reads with MiXCR, one entry per CDR3 protein. This table holds 490,000 or so distinct CDR3 sequences, about 20% found once. The specimen was blood. The receptors derive from a woman in her seventies with Graves' ophthalmopathy.

The rearrangement links TRBV28 to TRBJ2-1, with D possibly matching TRBD2 (7 bases). Germline V lookup: CDR1 MDHEN, CDR2 SYDVKM. The V end lost 7 bases, the J end lost 0 bases, and 16 bases lay between the germline ends. The CDR3 runs 16 residues. CDR3 DNA sequence: TGTGCCAGCATTCGACTGGGAGGGGGCTCCTACAATGAGCAGTTCTTC. The encoded protein is CASIRLGGGSYNEQFF.

V usage is TRBV6-4 and J usage is TRBJ2-7; D is possibly TRBD1 (5 bases). This CDR3 has 13 residues. Trimming removed 6 bases at V and 7 bases at J, with 16 bases between. CDR1 and CDR2 from the germline V gene are MRHNA and SNTAGT. The CDR3 is CASRRRTLGEQYF. The CDR3 nucleotides read TGTGCCAGCAGGAGGCGGACATTGGGGGAGCAGTACTTC.

V usage is TRBV20-1 and J usage is TRBJ1-6, with D uncertain. The V end was cut by 3 bases, the J end by 5 bases, with 11 bases between. The V gene's germline CDR1 is DFQATT and CDR2 SNEGSKA (reference sequence). The CDR3 runs to 14 residues. The CDR3 coding sequence is TGCAGTGCTAGCATCAGTCCTAATAATTCACCCCTCCACTTT. Translation gives CSASISPNNSPLHF.

Many counts were recorded for this clonotype. The rearrangement links TRBV28 to TRBJ2-1; TRBD2 aligns across 10 bases. CDR1 and CDR2 from the germline V gene are MDHEN and SYDVKM. This CDR3 is built from 15 residues. The junction had 10 bases not matched to a gene; V was cut back by 7 bases and J by 7 bases. In DNA, the CDR3 is TGTGCCAGCATCCCACCTAGCGGGAGTGTAAATGAGCAGTTCTTC. As protein: CASIPPSGSVNEQFF.

This chain's CDR3 is CASSRGQPVYEQYF. The CDR3 DNA sequence: TGCGCCAGCAGTCGCGGACAGCCCGTCTACGAGCAGTACTTC. This rearrangement joins TRBV10-2 to TRBJ2-7, with a tentative D call TRBD1 (6 bases). There are 14 residues in the CDR3. Germline V gives CDR1 WSHSY, CDR2 SAAADI. V was trimmed by 5 bases and J by 3 bases, leaving 14 bases between them.

This clonotype was counted only a few times. This chain connects TRBV6-2 or TRBV6-3 to TRBJ1-2, with 7 bases fitting TRBD1. Germline-derived CDR1 and CDR2 are MNHEY and SVGEGT. The CDR3 extends over 14 amino acids. V dropped 6 bases and J dropped 2; count of bases not matched to a gene: 6. CDR3 sequence: CASRSGGPNYGYTF. DNA of the CDR3: TGTGCCAGCAGATCAGGGGGTCCCAACTATGGCTACACCTTC.

This clonotype was counted many times. The chain couples TRBV5-1 to TRBJ2-1; 8 bases map to TRBD2. J was trimmed by 7 bases and V by 4 bases; bases with no gene match: 10. The CDR3 is 15 residues long. Looked up from germline, CDR1 is SGHRS and CDR2 is YFSETQ. The CDR3 here is CASSVSGTRGNEQFF. The CDR3 nucleotides are TGCGCCAGCAGCGTGTCTGGGACTAGAGGAAATGAGCAGTTCTTC.

This clonotype occurred many times. V and J are TRBV2 and TRBJ2-3; 9 bases match TRBD2. The CDR3 contains 15 residues. Germline CDR1 reads SNHLY; CDR2 reads FYNNEI. J lost 6 bases, V lost 2 bases, and 6 bases had no gene match. Written as DNA, the CDR3 is TGTGCCAGCAGTGAATTGGTAGCGGGAGTGGATACGCAGTATTTT. This translates into CASSELVAGVDTQYF.

In its sample, this clonotype was seen a few times. The chain joins TRBV30 to TRBJ2-1; perhaps D is TRBD1 or TRBD2 (5 bases each). The V end lost 2 bases, the J end lost 8 bases, and 19 bases lay between the germline ends. Germline-derived CDR1 and CDR2 are GTSNPN and SVGIG (reference sequence). This CDR3 has 15 amino acids. CDR3 in amino acids: CAWSPPRDGVDEQFF. In nucleotides, the CDR3 is TGTGCCTGGAGTCCTCCCCGGGACGGGGTGGATGAGCAGTTCTTC.

This clonotype was recorded many times. The chain has TRBV27 and TRBJ1-1; D ambiguous. This CDR3 has 17 residues. Germline V gene lookup returns CDR1 MNHEY and CDR2 SMNVEV (reference sequence). V lost 4 bases and J lost 2, with 20 bases in between. The CDR3 region has the DNA TGTGCCAGCAGTTCCCCTCGGAGGGTAGGTAGAAACACTGAAGCTTTCTTT. This translates into CASSSPRRVGRNTEAFF.

As to this clonotype: A much larger clone differs by one base, so this may be a read error. V gene TRBV30 combines with J gene TRBJ2-7, with 7 bases fitting TRBD1. The CDR3 is made up of 13 amino acids. Germline CDR1 GTSNPN, CDR2 SVGIG (reference sequence). V lost 2 bases to trimming and J lost 3 bases; unmatched junction nucleotides: 4. CDR3 nucleotides: TGTGCCTGGAGTACAGGGGTAGACTACGAGCAGTACTTC. This sequence encodes CAWSTGVDYEQYF. Using reference TRBV30 and TRBJ2-7 for the parts outside the CDR3, the full variable domain is SQTIHQWPATLVQPVGSPLSLECTVEGTSNPNLYWYRQAAGRGLQLLFYSVGIGQISSEVPQNLSASRPQDRQFILSSKKLLLSDSGFYLCAWSTGVDYEQYFGPGTRLTVT.

There are many counts of this clonotype. The chain uses TRBV7-2 and TRBJ2-1; TRBD2 aligns across 9 bases. This CDR3 has 15 amino acids. Germline CDR1 reads SGHTA; CDR2 reads FQGNSA. After removal of 1 base from V and 6 bases from J, the junction contained 4 bases not matched to a gene. The CDR3 nucleotides are TGTGCCAGCAGCTTAGTTAGCGGGAGCGGCAATGAGCAGTTCTTC. Its translation: CASSLVSGSGNEQFF.

This clonotype was detected a few times. The CDR3 coding sequence is TGTGCCAGCAGCCCGACAGGGGGCTTTGTTAATCAGCCCCAGCATTTT. Translation gives CASSPTGGFVNQPQHF. V gene TRBV12-3 or TRBV12-4 combines with J gene TRBJ1-5, with 10 bases lining up with TRBD1. The CDR3 has 16 residues. The junction had 9 bases not matched to a gene; V was cut back by 6 bases and J by 4 bases.

J is TRBJ1-5 and V is TRBV7-2; D remains unclear. The CDR3 is made up of 16 amino acids. Trimming cost V 2 bases and J 0 bases, with 11 bases left between them. Per the germline V gene, CDR1 is SGHTA and CDR2 is FQGNSA. DNA for the CDR3: TGTGCCAGCAGCTTAAACCCAGCCTATAGCAATCAGCCCCAGCATTTT. This gives the protein CASSLNPAYSNQPQHF.

The chain has TRBV7-9 and TRBJ1-2; no definite D call. The V end was cut by 3 bases, the J end by 8 bases, with 13 bases between. The germline V gene encodes CDR1 SEHNR and CDR2 FQNEAQ (reference sequence). This CDR3 has 13 residues. Here the CDR3 DNA reads TGTGCCAGCAGCTTGAGTGGGCGGTTAGGCTACACCTTC. Translation: CASSLSGRLGYTF.

This clonotype was seen a handful of times. The chain couples TRBV18 to TRBJ2-4, with D perhaps matching TRBD2 (6 bases). This CDR3 spans 13 amino acids. V was pared by 1 base and J by 7 bases, with 8 bases between. Germline CDR1 KGHSH, CDR2 LQKENI. The CDR3 DNA sequence: TGTGCCAGCTCACCACAGGGGAGGAACATTCAGTACTTC. Its translation: CASSPQGRNIQYF.

CDR3: CASTLKDDTQYF. CDR3 sequence (DNA): TGTGCCAGCACCCTCAAGGATGATACGCAGTATTTT. The rearrangement links TRBV12-3 or TRBV12-4 to TRBJ2-3; D is ambiguous. The CDR3 sequence is 12 residues long. Between the trimmed V and J ends, which lost 7 bases and 6 bases, there was a span of 11 bases.

The V gene is TRBV6-1, the J gene TRBJ2-2; 14 positions match TRBD2. CDR1 MNHNS and CDR2 SASEGT come from the germline V gene. The CDR3 sequence is 16 residues long. After removal of 5 bases from V and 7 bases from J, the junction contained 6 bases not matched to a gene. The CDR3 here is CASSMGLAGVGGELFF. In DNA, the CDR3 is TGTGCCAGCAGTATGGGACTAGCGGGAGTAGGCGGGGAGCTGTTTTTT.

V usage is TRBV5-1 and J usage is TRBJ2-1, with TRBD1 matching over 7 bases. The CDR3 length is 12 residues. The V gene end was trimmed by 2 bases and the J gene end by 8 bases; junction bases not matched to a gene: 1. Germline V gene data show CDR1 as SGHRS and CDR2 as YFSETQ. The CDR3 spells CASSFGQDEQFF. The CDR3 DNA sequence: TGCGCCAGCAGCTTCGGACAGGATGAGCAGTTCTTC.

This clonotype was seen ten or more times. The rearrangement links TRBV6-1 to TRBJ1-5; D is possibly TRBD1 (6 bases). Germline-derived CDR1 and CDR2 are MNHNS and SASEGT. This CDR3 is 17 amino acids long. Trimming left V 3 bases short and J 2 bases short, with 17 bases between. The CDR3 nucleotides are TGTGCCAGCAGTGACAGGGATCGGGGGCGCCGCAATCAGCCCCAGCATTTT. As protein: CASSDRDRGRRNQPQHF.